This entry lists 21 T cell receptor beta chains sequenced from one sample in a study of blood T cells in healthy people across ages. With a J-beta primer mix and a sample-barcoded 5' primer, a second PCR ran roughly 6 to 11 cycles. TCRdb ran MiXCR on the 5' RACE reads and lists one entry per CDR3 protein. The repertoire holds more than 700,000 distinct CDR3 sequences, with less than 60% as singletons. The material sequenced was blood. These receptors originate from an older man in good health.

V is TRBV29-1 and J is TRBJ2-1; 7 nucleotides agree with TRBD2. V lost 3 bases to trimming and J lost 3 bases; unmatched junction nucleotides: 2. The CDR3 covers 13 residues. CDR1 and CDR2 from the germline V gene are SQVTM and ANQGSEA. This chain's CDR3 is CSVDWGGYNEQFF. The DNA of the CDR3 is TGCAGCGTTGACTGGGGGGGCTACAATGAGCAGTTCTTC.

The V and J genes are TRBV12-3 or TRBV12-4 and TRBJ2-1; the match to TRBD1 covers 7 bases. This CDR3 contains 11 residues. Trimming removed 4 bases from V and 13 bases from J; junction bases left unmatched: 4. In nucleotides, the CDR3 is TGTGCCAGCAGTTCCACAGGGGTCCAGTTCTTC. Its translation is CASSSTGVQFF.

In this sample, this clonotype turned up many times. CDR3 region: CSVPTSGTYEQYF. The CDR3 DNA follows: TGCAGTGTCCCGACTAGCGGAACCTACGAGCAGTACTTC. V is TRBV20-1 and J is TRBJ2-7; 9 bases map to TRBD2. Germline V gene lookup returns CDR1 DFQATT and CDR2 SNEGSKA (reference sequence). V was pared by 7 bases and J by 2 bases, with 6 bases of the junction left unmatched. This CDR3 has 13 residues.

This clonotype was recorded a few times. The chain is built from TRBV28 and TRBJ1-2; tentatively, D is TRBD1 (6 bases). CDR3 length: 13 amino acids. The V gene's germline CDR1 is MDHEN and CDR2 SYDVKM. V shed 5 bases and J shed 2 bases, with 9 bases lying between them. The CDR3 is CASSTGTNYGYTF. CDR3 DNA: TGTGCCAGCAGTACAGGGACCAACTATGGCTACACCTTC.

The chain joins TRBV5-1 to TRBJ2-7; D is perhaps TRBD2 (5 bases). CDR1 and CDR2 from the germline V gene are SGHRS and YFSETQ. Trimming cost V 5 bases and J 3 bases, with 12 bases left between them. The CDR3 has 13 residues. CDR3 loop: CASRPGTNYEQYF. The DNA of the CDR3 is TGCGCCAGCAGGCCGGGAACGAACTACGAGCAGTACTTC.

The chain uses TRBV12-3 or TRBV12-4 and TRBJ2-1, with 11 bases identical to TRBD2. The CDR3 spans 16 residues. The J segment lost 1 base and the V segment lost 7 bases, leaving 6 bases of the junction unmatched. As DNA, the CDR3 is TGTGCCAGCACCGTGACTAGCGGGAAGTCCTACAATGAGCAGTTCTTC. This translates into CASTVTSGKSYNEQFF.

The table lists this clonotype with a count of one. This chain connects TRBV9 to TRBJ2-3, with 9 bases identical to TRBD2. Per the germline V gene, CDR1 is SGDLS and CDR2 is YYNGEE. The junction had 5 bases not matched to a gene; V was cut back by 0 bases and J by 6 bases. The CDR3 spans 15 residues. DNA for the CDR3: TGTGCCAGCAGCGTAGTTGCGGGAGGGAGGGATACGCAGTATTTT. This encodes CASSVVAGGRDTQYF.

This clonotype was observed many times. The chain uses TRBV20-1 and TRBJ1-1; 9 bases align to TRBD1. The CDR3 is 13 residues long. Germline V gene lookup returns CDR1 DFQATT and CDR2 SNEGSKA (reference sequence). After removal of 6 bases from V and 3 bases from J, the junction contained 5 bases not matched to a gene. The CDR3 nucleotides read TGCAGTGCGCCCGGGGACAGGGACACTGAAGCTTTCTTT. Translation gives CSAPGDRDTEAFF.

J is TRBJ1-2 and V is TRBV6-6; D may be TRBD1 (5 bases). Germline CDR1 and CDR2: MNHNY and SVGAGI (reference sequence). The CDR3 length is 13 residues. Trimming took off 4 bases at V and 7 bases at J, with 13 bases between the two ends. CDR3 DNA: TGTGCCAGCAGTTCGGAAACAAGGGGTGGCTACACCTTC. Amino acid sequence: CASSSETRGGYTF.

This clonotype was seen a few times. This chain links TRBV4-1 with TRBJ2-1, with TRBD2 identical over 7 bases. The germline CDR1 and CDR2 sequences are MGHRA and YSYEKL. J was trimmed by 7 bases and V by 4 bases; bases with no gene match: 10. CDR3 length: 15 residues. CDR3 residues: CASSPLREAGNEQFF. CDR3 DNA sequence: TGCGCCAGCAGCCCCCTGAGGGAAGCGGGGAATGAGCAGTTCTTC.

V and J are TRBV11-2 and TRBJ2-3, with 8 bases identical to TRBD2. The CDR3 spans 16 residues. With V trimmed by 7 bases and J by 5 bases, 14 bases remained unmatched. Per germline, CDR1 SGHAT and CDR2 FQNNGV. DNA for the CDR3: TGTGCCAGCACCCTCGGGGTAGCGGGATCAAAAGATACGCAGTATTTT. Its translation: CASTLGVAGSKDTQYF. Using reference TRBV11-2 and TRBJ2-3 for the parts outside the CDR3, the full variable domain is EAGVAQSPRYKIIEKRQSVAFWCNPISGHATLYWYQQILGQGPKLLIQFQNNGVVDDSQLPKDRFSAERLKGVDSTLKIQPAKLEDSAVYLCASTLGVAGSKDTQYFGPGTRLTVL.

The rearrangement joins TRBV15 to TRBJ2-5, with D possibly being TRBD1 (6 bases). Trimming cost V 0 bases and J 11 bases, with 19 bases left between them. CDR3 length equals 15 residues. The germline V gene has CDR1 LNHNV and CDR2 YYDKDF (reference sequence). CDR3: CATSRDRGPYNEQYF. The CDR3 nucleotides read TGTGCCACCAGCAGAGACAGGGGTCCCTACAATGAGCAGTACTTC.

This chain connects TRBV7-9 to TRBJ2-3; D is unresolved. V lost 3 bases and J 2 bases, leaving 21 bases between the germline ends. The CDR3 contains 18 residues. Per the germline V gene, CDR1 is SEHNR and CDR2 is FQNEAQ (reference sequence). Here the CDR3 DNA reads TGTGCCAGCAGCTTCGGATCGTTAGACCCCCGAGACACAGATACGCAGTATTTT. Amino acids: CASSFGSLDPRDTDTQYF.

The CDR3 loop is CASSLNPGGDTQYF. The CDR3 DNA reads as TGTGCCAGCAGCTTAAATCCCGGGGGAGATACGCAGTATTTT. This chain uses TRBV7-3 with TRBJ2-3; D possibly corresponds to TRBD2 (6 bases). The germline V and J ends were trimmed by 1 base and 5 bases, with 10 bases remaining between them. The CDR3 contains 14 residues. The germline V gene has CDR1 SGHTA and CDR2 FQGTGA.

J is TRBJ2-2 and V is TRBV5-1, with D perhaps matching TRBD1 or TRBD2 (5 bases each). The CDR3 has 15 amino acids. Trimming took 1 base from V and 4 from J, leaving 11 bases between them. Germline CDR1 reads SGHRS; CDR2 reads YFSETQ. CDR3 coding DNA: TGCGCCAGCAGCTTGATAGCAGGGAGCACCGGGGAGCTGTTTTTT. Protein: CASSLIAGSTGELFF.

Worth noting for this clonotype: A read error may produce the germline difference seen at one junction end. The gene calls are TRBV9 and TRBJ2-1; D gene unclear. The end of the DNA fits TRBJ2-7 better, so the J call may be wrong. This CDR3 is 13 amino acids long. The germline CDR1 and CDR2 sequences are SGDLS and YYNGEE. This chain's CDR3 is CARSLYQYNEQYF. In DNA form, the CDR3 reads TGTGCCCGCAGCCTTTACCAGTACAATGAGCAGTACTTC.

The chain uses TRBV6-6 and TRBJ2-4, with 7 nucleotides matching TRBD1. Germline-derived CDR1 and CDR2 are MNHNY and SVGAGI (reference sequence). This CDR3 comprises 17 residues. The trim removed 0 bases at V and 1 base at J, leaving 6 bases unmatched. CDR3 region: CASSYSTGSGAKNIQYF. The CDR3 coding sequence is TGTGCCAGCAGTTACTCGACAGGGTCTGGGGCCAAAAACATTCAGTACTTC.

This clonotype has at least ten counts. The J gene is TRBJ2-3, the V gene TRBV7-4, with 11 bases lining up with TRBD1. In germline, CDR1 is SGHVT, CDR2 SQSDAQ. Germline trimming cut 4 bases from V and 4 bases from J; bases unmatched to any gene: 7. The CDR3 contains 16 residues. CDR3 loop: CASSSNWTGGSDTQYF. The CDR3, as DNA: TGTGCCAGCAGCTCCAACTGGACAGGGGGCTCAGATACGCAGTATTTT.

The chain combines TRBV29-1 with TRBJ2-5; the D call may be TRBD1 or TRBD2 (6 bases each). The V end was cut by 7 bases, the J end by 1 base, with 16 bases between. Germline lookup yields CDR1 SQVTM and CDR2 ANQGSEA. The CDR3 contains 14 residues. The CDR3 loop reads CSAGGDTGQETQYF. The CDR3 region has the DNA TGCAGCGCCGGGGGCGATACGGGCCAAGAGACCCAGTACTTC.

The chain has TRBV30 and TRBJ2-4; TRBD2 is a possible D gene (5 bases). The CDR3 covers 14 residues. CDR1 and CDR2 (germline): GTSNPN, SVGIG (reference sequence). V lost 8 bases and J lost 2, with 16 bases in between. The CDR3 nucleotides read TGTGCCGAAGCTTCGAGGGAGCCCAAAAACATTCAGTACTTC. Protein sequence: CAEASREPKNIQYF. The full variable domain, its missing parts supplied by reference TRBV30 and TRBJ2-4, is SQTIHQWPATLVQPVGSPLSLECTVEGTSNPNLYWYRQAAGRGLQLLFYSVGIGQISSEVPQNLSASRPQDRQFILSSKKLLLSDSGFYLCAEASREPKNIQYFGAGTRLSVL.

The rearrangement uses TRBV7-9 and TRBJ2-5, with 7 nucleotides matching TRBD1. CDR1 and CDR2 (germline): SEHNR, FQNEAQ (reference sequence). After removal of 5 bases from V and 2 bases from J, the junction contained 8 bases not matched to a gene. The CDR3 runs to 15 residues. CDR3 sequence reads: CASSPWDSVQETQYF. As DNA, the CDR3 is TGTGCCAGCAGCCCTTGGGACAGCGTTCAAGAGACCCAGTACTTC. The full variable domain, rest sourced from reference TRBV7-9 and TRBJ2-5, is DTGVSQNPRHKITKRGQNVTFRCDPISEHNRLYWYRQTLGQGPEFLTYFQNEAQLEKSRLLSDRFSAERPKGSFSTLEIQRTEQGDSAMYLCASSPWDSVQETQYFGPGTRLLVL.